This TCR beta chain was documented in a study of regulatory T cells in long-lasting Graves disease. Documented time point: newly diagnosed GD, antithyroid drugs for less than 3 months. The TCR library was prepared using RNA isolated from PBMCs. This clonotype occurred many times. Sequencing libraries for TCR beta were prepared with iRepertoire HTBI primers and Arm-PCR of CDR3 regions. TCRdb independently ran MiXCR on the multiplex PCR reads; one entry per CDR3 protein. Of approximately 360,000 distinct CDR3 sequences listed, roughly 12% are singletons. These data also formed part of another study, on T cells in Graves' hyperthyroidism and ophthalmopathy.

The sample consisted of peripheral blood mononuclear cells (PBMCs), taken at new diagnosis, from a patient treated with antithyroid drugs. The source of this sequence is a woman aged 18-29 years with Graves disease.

CDR3: CASSLRVDSFYGYTF. As DNA, the CDR3 is TGTGCCAGCAGCTTAAGGGTGGACAGTTTCTATGGCTACACCTTC. The rearrangement joins TRBV7-6 to TRBJ1-2, with D perhaps TRBD1 (6 bases). Germline CDR1 and CDR2: SGHVS and FNYEAQ. This CDR3 is built from 15 residues. Trimming took off 2 bases at V and 4 bases at J, with 14 bases between the two ends. Complete variable domain (other parts from reference TRBV7-6 and TRBJ1-2): GAGVSQSPRYKVTKRGQDVALRCDPISGHVSLYWYRQALGQGPEFLTYFNYEAQQDKSGLPNDRFSAERPEGSISTLTIQRTEQRDSAMYRCASSLRVDSFYGYTFGSGTRLTVV.